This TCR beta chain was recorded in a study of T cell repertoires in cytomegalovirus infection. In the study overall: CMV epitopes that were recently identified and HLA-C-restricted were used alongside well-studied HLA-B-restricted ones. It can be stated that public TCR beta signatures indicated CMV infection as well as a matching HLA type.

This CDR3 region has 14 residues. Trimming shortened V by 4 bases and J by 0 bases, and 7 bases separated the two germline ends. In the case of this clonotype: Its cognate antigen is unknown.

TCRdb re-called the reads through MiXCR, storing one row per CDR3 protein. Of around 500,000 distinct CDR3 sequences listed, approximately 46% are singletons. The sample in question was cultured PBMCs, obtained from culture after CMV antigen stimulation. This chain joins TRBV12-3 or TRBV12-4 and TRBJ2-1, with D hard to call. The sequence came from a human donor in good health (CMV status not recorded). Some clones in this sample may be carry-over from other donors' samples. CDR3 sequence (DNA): TGTGCCAGCAGTTCCCCTGGCTCCTACAATGAGCAGTTCTTC. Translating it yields CASSSPGSYNEQFF.